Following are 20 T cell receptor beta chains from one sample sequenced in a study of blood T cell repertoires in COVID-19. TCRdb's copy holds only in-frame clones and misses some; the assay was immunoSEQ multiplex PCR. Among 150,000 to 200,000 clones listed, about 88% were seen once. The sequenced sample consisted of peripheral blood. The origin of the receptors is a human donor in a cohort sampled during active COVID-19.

CDR3 sequence reads: CASSKQGSTNTEAFF. For the CDR3, the DNA is TGTGCCAGCAGCAAACAGGGATCGACGAACACTGAAGCTTTCTTT. This sequence joins TRBV9 and TRBJ1-1; tentatively, D is TRBD1 (6 bases). The CDR3 has 15 residues. Germline CDR1 is SGDLS and CDR2 is YYNGEE. The V end lost 4 bases, the J end lost 1 base, and 14 bases lay between the germline ends.

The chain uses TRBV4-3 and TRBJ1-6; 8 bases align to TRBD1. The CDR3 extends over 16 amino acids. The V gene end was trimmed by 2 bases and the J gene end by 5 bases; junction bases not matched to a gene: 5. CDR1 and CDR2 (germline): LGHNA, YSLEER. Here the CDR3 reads CASSQNRGVNNSPLHF. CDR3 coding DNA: TGCGCCAGCAGCCAAAACAGGGGGGTAAATAATTCACCCCTCCACTTT.

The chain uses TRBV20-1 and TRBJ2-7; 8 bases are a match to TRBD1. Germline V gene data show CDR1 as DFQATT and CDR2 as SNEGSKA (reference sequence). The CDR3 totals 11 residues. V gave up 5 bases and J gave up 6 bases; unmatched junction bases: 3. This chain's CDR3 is CSASRGREQYF. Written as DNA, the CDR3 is TGCAGTGCTTCCAGGGGGCGCGAGCAGTACTTC.

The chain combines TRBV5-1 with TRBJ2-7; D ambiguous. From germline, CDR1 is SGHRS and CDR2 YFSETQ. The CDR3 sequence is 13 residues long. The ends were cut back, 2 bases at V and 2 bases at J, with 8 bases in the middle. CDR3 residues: CASSLNQAYEQYF. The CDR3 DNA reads TGCGCCAGCAGCTTAAACCAGGCCTACGAGCAGTACTTC.

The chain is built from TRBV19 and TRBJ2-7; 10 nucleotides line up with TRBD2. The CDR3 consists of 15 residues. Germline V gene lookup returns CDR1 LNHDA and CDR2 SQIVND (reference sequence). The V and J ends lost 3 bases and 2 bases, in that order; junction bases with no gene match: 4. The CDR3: CASSISGGQTYEQYF. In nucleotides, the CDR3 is TGTGCCAGTAGTATTAGCGGGGGGCAAACCTACGAGCAGTACTTC.

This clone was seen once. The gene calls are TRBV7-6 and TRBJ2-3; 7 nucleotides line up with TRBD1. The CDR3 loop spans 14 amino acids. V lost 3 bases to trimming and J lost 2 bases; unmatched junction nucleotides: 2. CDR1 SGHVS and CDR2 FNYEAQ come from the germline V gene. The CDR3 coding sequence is TGTGCCAGCAGCTTGGGACAGTTCACAGATACGCAGTATTTT. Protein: CASSLGQFTDTQYF.

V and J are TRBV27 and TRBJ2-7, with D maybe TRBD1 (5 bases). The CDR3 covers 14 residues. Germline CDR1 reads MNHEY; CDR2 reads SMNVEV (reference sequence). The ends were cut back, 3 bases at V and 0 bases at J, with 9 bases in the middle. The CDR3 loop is CASSLKGISYEQYF. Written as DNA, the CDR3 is TGTGCCAGCAGTTTGAAGGGGATCTCCTACGAGCAGTACTTC.

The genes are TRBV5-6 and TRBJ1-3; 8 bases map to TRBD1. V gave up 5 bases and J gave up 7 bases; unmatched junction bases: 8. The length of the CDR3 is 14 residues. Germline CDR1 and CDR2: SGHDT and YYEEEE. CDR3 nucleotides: TGTGCCAGCAGTTTCGGACAGGGATCGAACACCATATATTTT. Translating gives CASSFGQGSNTIYF.

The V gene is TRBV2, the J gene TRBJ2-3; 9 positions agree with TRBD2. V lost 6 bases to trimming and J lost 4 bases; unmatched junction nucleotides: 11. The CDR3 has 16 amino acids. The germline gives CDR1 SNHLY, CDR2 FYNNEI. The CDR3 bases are TGTGCCAGCAGAGTACGCGGGGGGGCTAATGCAGATACGCAGTATTTT. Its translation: CASRVRGGANADTQYF.

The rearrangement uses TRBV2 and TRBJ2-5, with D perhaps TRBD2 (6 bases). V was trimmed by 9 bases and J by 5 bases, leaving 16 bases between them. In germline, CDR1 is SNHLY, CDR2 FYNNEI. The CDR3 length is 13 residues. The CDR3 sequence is CASLEGGRETQYF. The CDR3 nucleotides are TGTGCCAGTCTTGAGGGAGGCAGGGAGACCCAGTACTTC.

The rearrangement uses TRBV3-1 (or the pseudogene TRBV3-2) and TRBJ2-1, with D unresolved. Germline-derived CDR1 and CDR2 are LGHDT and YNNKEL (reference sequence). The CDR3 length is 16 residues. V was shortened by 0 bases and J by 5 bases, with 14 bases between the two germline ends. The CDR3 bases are TGTGCCAGCAGCCAAGACCCGTTTACATTGAACAATGAGCAGTTCTTC. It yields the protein CASSQDPFTLNNEQFF.

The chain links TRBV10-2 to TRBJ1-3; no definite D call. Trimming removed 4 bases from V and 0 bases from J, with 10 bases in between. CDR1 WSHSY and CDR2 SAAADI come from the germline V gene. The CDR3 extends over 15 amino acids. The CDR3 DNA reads TGCGCCAGCAGTGCAGGCAGAAACTCTGGAAACACCATATATTTT. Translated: CASSAGRNSGNTIYF.

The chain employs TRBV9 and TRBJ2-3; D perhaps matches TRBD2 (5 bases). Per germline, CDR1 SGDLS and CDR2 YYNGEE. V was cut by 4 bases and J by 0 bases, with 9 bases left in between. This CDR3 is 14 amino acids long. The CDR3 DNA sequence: TGTGCCAGCAGCCCTAGCCCTAGCACAGATACGCAGTATTTT. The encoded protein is CASSPSPSTDTQYF.

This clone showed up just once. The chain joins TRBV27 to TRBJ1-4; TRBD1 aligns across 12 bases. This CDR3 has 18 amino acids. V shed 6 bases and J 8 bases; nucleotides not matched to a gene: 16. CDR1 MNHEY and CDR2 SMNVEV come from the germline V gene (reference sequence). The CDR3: CASRLLGTGGVGEEKLFF. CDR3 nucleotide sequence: TGTGCCAGCAGACTCCTCGGGACAGGGGGCGTGGGGGAGGAAAAACTGTTTTTT.

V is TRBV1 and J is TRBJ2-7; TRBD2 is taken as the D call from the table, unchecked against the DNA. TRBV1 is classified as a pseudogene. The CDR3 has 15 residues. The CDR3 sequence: CTSSQEAREAYEQYF. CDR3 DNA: TGCACCAGCAGCCAAGAAGCCCGGGAAGCCTACGAGCAGTACTTC.

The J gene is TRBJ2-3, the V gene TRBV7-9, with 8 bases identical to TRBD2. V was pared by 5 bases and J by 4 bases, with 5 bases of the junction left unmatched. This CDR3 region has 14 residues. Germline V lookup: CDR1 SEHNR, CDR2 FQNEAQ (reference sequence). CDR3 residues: CASSPRGVADTQYF. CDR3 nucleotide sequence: TGTGCCAGCAGCCCGCGGGGGGTGGCAGATACGCAGTATTTT. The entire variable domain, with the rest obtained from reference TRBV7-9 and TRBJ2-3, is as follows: DTGVSQNPRHKITKRGQNVTFRCDPISEHNRLYWYRQTLGQGPEFLTYFQNEAQLEKSRLLSDRFSAERPKGSFSTLEIQRTEQGDSAMYLCASSPRGVADTQYFGPGTRLTVL.

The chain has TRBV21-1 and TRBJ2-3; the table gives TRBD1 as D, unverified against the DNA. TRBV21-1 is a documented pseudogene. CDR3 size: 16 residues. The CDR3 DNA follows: TGTGCCAGCAGCAAAGGGGGACAGGAGTTCACAGATACGCAGTATTTT. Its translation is CASSKGGQEFTDTQYF.

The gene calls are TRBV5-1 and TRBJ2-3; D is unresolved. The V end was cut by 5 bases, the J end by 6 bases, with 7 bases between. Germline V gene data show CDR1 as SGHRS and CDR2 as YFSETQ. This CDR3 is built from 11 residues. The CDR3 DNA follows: TGCGCCAGCAGGGTTGGCGATACGCAGTATTTT. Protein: CASRVGDTQYF.

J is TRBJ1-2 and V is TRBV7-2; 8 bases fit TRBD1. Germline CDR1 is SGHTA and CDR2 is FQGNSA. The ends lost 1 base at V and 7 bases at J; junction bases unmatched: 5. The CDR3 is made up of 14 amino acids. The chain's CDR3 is CASSLGAGGIGYTF. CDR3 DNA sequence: TGTGCCAGCAGCTTAGGAGCAGGGGGCATTGGCTACACCTTC.

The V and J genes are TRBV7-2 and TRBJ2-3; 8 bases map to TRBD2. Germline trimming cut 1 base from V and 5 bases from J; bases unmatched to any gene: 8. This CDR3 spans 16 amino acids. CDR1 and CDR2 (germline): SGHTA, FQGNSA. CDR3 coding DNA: TGTGCCAGCAGCTTAGTATCGGGGGGGCTGCAAGATACGCAGTATTTT. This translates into CASSLVSGGLQDTQYF.